The clone carrying this T cell receptor beta chain was counted only a few times. The people who gave samples were healthy Caucasians from Russia, aged roughly 6 to 100. Peripheral blood samples of roughly 9.8 milliliters were drawn from each donor. Samples each yielded at least 6 micrograms of total RNA. This sample stems from a study of blood T cells in healthy people across ages. The overall study: Template switching recovered approximately one barcoded beta molecule for every two T cells.

With a J-beta primer mix and a sample-barcoded 5' primer, a second PCR ran about 7 to 12 cycles. In TCRdb, the 5' RACE reads were re-called with MiXCR into one record per CDR3 protein. The data hold some 900,000 distinct CDR3 sequences, with 40% to 60% observed a single time. The TCR originated in a man aged 30-40 years in good health. The sequenced sample was blood.

The CDR3 region has the DNA TGTGCCAGCCAGGGACAGGGAAAGGTCAATGAGCAGTTCTTC. Translating it yields CASQGQGKVNEQFF. V and J are TRBV2 and TRBJ2-1; TRBD1 agrees at 9 bases. This CDR3 has 14 amino acids. With 8 bases clipped from V and 6 bases from J, the junction kept 8 bases outside the gene matches. In germline, CDR1 is SNHLY, CDR2 FYNNEI.